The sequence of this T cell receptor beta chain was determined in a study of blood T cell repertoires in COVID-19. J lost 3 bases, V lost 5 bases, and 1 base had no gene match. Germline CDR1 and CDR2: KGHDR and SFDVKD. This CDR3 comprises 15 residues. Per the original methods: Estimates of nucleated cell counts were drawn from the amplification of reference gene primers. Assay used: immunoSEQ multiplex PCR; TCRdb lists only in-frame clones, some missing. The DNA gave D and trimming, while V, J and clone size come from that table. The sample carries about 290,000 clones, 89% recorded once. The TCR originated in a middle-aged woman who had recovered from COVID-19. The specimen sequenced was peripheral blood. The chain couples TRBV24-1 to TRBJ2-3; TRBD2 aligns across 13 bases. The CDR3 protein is CATSVGLAGTDTQYF. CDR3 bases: TGTGCCACCAGTGTGGGACTAGCGGGGACAGATACGCAGTATTTT.